The rows below give T cell receptor beta chains drawn from one sample of a study of CD8+ T cells in alopecia areata. Libraries were prepared by immunoSEQ multiplex PCR; TCRdb keeps only in-frame clonotypes and omits some of them. The sample has roughly 4,200 clones, roughly two thirds seen once; the top ten hold 15% to 20%. Sequencing used skin. The receptors were sampled from a human donor in good health. CDR3s include the opening cysteine and the closing phenylalanine or tryptophan. Each record gives: CDR3 length, V gene, clone size, D gene, J gene, CDR3 DNA, CDR3 protein. D genes are given only for firm matches. Expanded clones are given a class, and other clones once, few, many or no size at all.

13,TRBV10-2,.,TRBD2,TRBJ2-1,TGCGCCAGCATGGGACTAGCGGCCAATGAGCAGTTCTTC,CASMGLAANEQFF
15,TRBV9,.,.,TRBJ2-1,TGTGCCAGCAGCGTAGATCCGTTGAGTGGCAATGAGCAGTTCTTC,CASSVDPLSGNEQFF
15,TRBV27,.,.,TRBJ1-1,TGTGCCAGCAGGATTGGGGGTCATGTTGACACTGAAGCTTTCTTT,CASRIGGHVDTEAFF
16,TRBV4-1,.,.,TRBJ1-5,TGCGCCAGCAGCCAAGTTGGGGGACTGATCAATCAGCCCCAGCATTTT,CASSQVGGLINQPQHF
16,TRBV11-2,large,.,TRBJ2-1,TGTGCCAGCAGCTTAGGAGGGGAGAGCTCCTACAATGAGCAGTTCTTC,CASSLGGESSYNEQFF
15,TRBV11-3,.,TRBD1,TRBJ2-1,TGTGCCAGCAGCTTAGACGGGACAGGGTACGGTGAGCAGTTCTTC,CASSLDGTGYGEQFF
11,TRBV6-6,few,.,TRBJ2-7,TGTGCCAGCAAACTTTCCTACGAGCAGTACTTC,CASKLSYEQYF
14,TRBV7-2,.,.,TRBJ2-7,TGTGCCAGCAGCTTAGCAGGGAATCGCTACGAGCAGTACTTC,CASSLAGNRYEQYF
16,TRBV4-3,.,.,TRBJ2-7,TGCGCCAGCAGCGACGGCGTAGGGGCAGGTCCCCTCGAGCAGTACTTC,CASSDGVGAGPLEQYF
14,TRBV18,.,.,TRBJ1-2,TGTGCCAGCTCACCTGGGACGGACTACTATGGCTACACCTTC,CASSPGTDYYGYTF
13,TRBV29-1,.,.,TRBJ2-1,TGCAGCGTTGGGCCCGGGAACTACAATGAGCAGTTCTTC,CSVGPGNYNEQFF
15,TRBV7-2,.,TRBD1,TRBJ1-3,TGTGCCAGCAGTTACGGGACAGGAAAAGGAAACACCATATATTTT,CASSYGTGKGNTIYF
14,TRBV11-2,once,.,TRBJ1-1,TGTGCCAGCAGCTTAGGGCCCACAGACACTGAAGCTTTCTTT,CASSLGPTDTEAFF
11,TRBV19,few,TRBD1,TRBJ2-5,TGTGCCAGTAGGACAGGGGAGACCCAGTACTTC,CASRTGETQYF
12,TRBV4-2,.,.,TRBJ2-2,TGTGCCAGCAGCCAAGGCTCCGGGGAGCTGTTTTTT,CASSQGSGELFF
11,TRBV6-1,few,.,TRBJ1-5,TGTGCCAGCAGTGAAAATCAGCCCCAGCATTTT,CASSENQPQHF
14,TRBV2,.,.,TRBJ2-3,TGTGCCAGCGGCCGGGAATTGAGGTCAGATACGCAGTATTTT,CASGRELRSDTQYF
13,TRBV10-3,few,.,TRBJ2-7,TGTGCCACCTCCGGAGGCTCGTTATACGAGCAGTACTTC,CATSGGSLYEQYF
15,TRBV19,.,.,TRBJ1-2,TGTGCCAGTAGTATAGAGCCGGTGCCTAACTATGGCTACACCTTC,CASSIEPVPNYGYTF
12,TRBV11-2,.,.,TRBJ2-5,TGTGCCAGCAGCTTCGAGCAAGAGACCCAGTACTTC,CASSFEQETQYF
13,TRBV14,.,.,TRBJ2-7,TGTGCCAGCAGAGACGACGGATCCTACGAGCAGTACTTC,CASRDDGSYEQYF
15,TRBV6-5,.,.,TRBJ1-5,TGTGCCAGCAGTCCCTCGGGAGGGGTGCGGCAGCCCCAGCATTTT,CASSPSGGVRQPQHF
15,TRBV5-5,few,TRBD1,TRBJ1-5,TGTGCCAGCAGCTTGGTGGACAGGGGGCGTCAGCCCCAGCATTTT,CASSLVDRGRQPQHF
11,TRBV6-8,once,TRBD1,TRBJ1-5,TGTGCCAGCGGGACAGGGCGTCCCCAGCATTTT,CASGTGRPQHF
14,TRBV28,.,.,TRBJ1-5,TGTGCCAGCAGTTTAGTTCAGGCGATGATGCCCCAGCATTTT,CASSLVQAMMPQHF
15,TRBV30,few,TRBD2,TRBJ2-2,TGTGCCTGGAGTGAAAGCGGGAGGGACACCGGGGAGCTGTTTTTT,CAWSESGRDTGELFF
13,TRBV11-1,once,.,TRBJ2-1,TGTGCCAGCAGCCCAGGACTATACAATGAGCAGTTCTTC,CASSPGLYNEQFF
16,TRBV28,large,.,TRBJ1-2,TGTGCCAGCAGTTTATCACGGCAGGGAGGAATAGACGGCTACACCTTC,CASSLSRQGGIDGYTF
13,TRBV7-9,once,.,TRBJ2-5,TGTGCCAGCAGCTTAGGGGGGAGAGAGACCCAGTACTTC,CASSLGGRETQYF
13,TRBV30,.,TRBD1,TRBJ2-7,TGTGCCTGCTGGACAGGGGGGGACTACGAGCAGTACTTC,CACWTGGDYEQYF
11,TRBV20-1,.,.,TRBJ1-1,TGCAGTGCTAGAGGGGACACGGAAGCTTTCTTT,CSARGDTEAFF
15,TRBV5-4,.,TRBD1,TRBJ2-1,TGTGCCAGCAGCGAGGGACAGACTCGCTACAATGAGCAGTTCTTC,CASSEGQTRYNEQFF
12,TRBV28,few,.,TRBJ1-5,TGTGCCAGCAGCCGAAGAAATCAGCCCCAGCATTTT,CASSRRNQPQHF
17,TRBV4-1,.,.,TRBJ2-1,TGCGCCAGCAGCTCGCAAGATCTGACTGGCTCCTACAATGAGCAGTTCTTC,CASSSQDLTGSYNEQFF
13,TRBV6-6,.,.,TRBJ2-7,TGTGCCAGCAGTTATGTTTATACCGACGAGCAGTACTTC,CASSYVYTDEQYF
17,TRBV7-6,few,TRBD2,TRBJ2-3,TGTGCCTCCATTCTCGCGGGAGGGAAAGAAGGCACAGATACGCAGTATTTT,CASILAGGKEGTDTQYF
14,TRBV6-5,.,TRBD2,TRBJ2-1,TGTGCCAGCAAGGAGGGACTAGCCTTACATGAGCAGTTCTTC,CASKEGLALHEQFF
12,TRBV29-1,.,.,TRBJ2-7,TGCAGCGTTGAAGCTCCGGGATACGAGCAGTACTTC,CSVEAPGYEQYF
14,TRBV18,once,TRBD1,TRBJ1-5,TGTGCCAGCTCCGGACAGGGGAGTTATCAGCCCCAGCATTTT,CASSGQGSYQPQHF
14,TRBV9,few,.,TRBJ2-5,TGTGCCAGCAGCGTAGGGGGGGCGGAAGAGACCCAGTACTTC,CASSVGGAEETQYF
10,TRBV20-1,.,.,TRBJ1-1,TGCAGTGCTACCGGGATGAGGGCCTTCTTT,CSATGMRAFF
15,TRBV7-2,.,TRBD1,TRBJ2-4,TGTGCCAGCAGCGGTGGACAGGGGATGAAAAACATTCAGTACTTC,CASSGGQGMKNIQYF
16,TRBV5-1,.,TRBD1,TRBJ1-2,TGCGCCAGCAGCTGGGGGACGACAGGGGGCGTCTATGGCTACACCTTC,CASSWGTTGGVYGYTF
13,TRBV9,.,.,TRBJ2-5,TGTGCCAGCAGCGTTTCCGGGAGTAAGACCCAGTACTTC,CASSVSGSKTQYF
14,TRBV28,.,TRBD1,TRBJ2-7,TGTGCCAGCTACAAGGACAGGGTGAGGGGCGAGCAGTACTTC,CASYKDRVRGEQYF
14,TRBV18,.,.,TRBJ1-5,TGTGCCAGCTCACCCGCCGACACCTATCAGCCCCAGCATTTT,CASSPADTYQPQHF
15,TRBV7-9,few,.,TRBJ2-1,TGTGCCAGCAGCGTAGGCCCGGGGAAACACAATGAGCAGTTCTTC,CASSVGPGKHNEQFF
16,TRBV10-3,few,.,TRBJ2-1,TGTGCCATCAGTGACAAGCCTGGAGGGGCCTACAATGAGCAGTTCTTC,CAISDKPGGAYNEQFF
17,TRBV11-3,few,TRBD2,TRBJ2-3,TGTGCCAGCAGCTTAGAGAGAGGGAGGGGAACACAAGATACGCAGTATTTT,CASSLERGRGTQDTQYF
15,TRBV2,.,.,TRBJ2-2,TGTGCCAGCAGTGCGGCCAGGGGGGACACCGGGGAGCTGTTTTTT,CASSAARGDTGELFF
18,TRBV7-6,.,.,TRBJ2-1,TGTGCCAGCAGTTTTCGACCTACTGGCCCGAGCTCCTACAATGAGCAGTTCTTC,CASSFRPTGPSSYNEQFF
15,TRBV7-9,.,TRBD1,TRBJ2-1,TGTGCCAGCAGCCGTGGGACAGGCCAACAGAATGAGCAGTTCTTC,CASSRGTGQQNEQFF
13,TRBV7-2,.,.,TRBJ1-2,TGTGCCAGCAGCTCCGGTCAGGCCCAAGGCTACACCTTC,CASSSGQAQGYTF
16,TRBV4-1,once,.,TRBJ2-2,TGCGCCAGCAGCCAAGAACAGGCCCGTAACACCGGGGAGCTGTTTTTT,CASSQEQARNTGELFF
14,TRBV25-1,few,.,TRBJ2-7,TGTGCCAGCAGTGAATATCCTAGCTTACACGAGCAGTACTTC,CASSEYPSLHEQYF
15,TRBV5-5,.,TRBD1,TRBJ1-5,TGTGCCAGCAGCTTGGTGGACAGGGGCAGTCAGCCCCAGCATTTT,CASSLVDRGSQPQHF
14,TRBV7-3,.,.,TRBJ2-2,TGTGCCAGCAGCTTATTACAGAACACCGGGGAGCTGTTTTTT,CASSLLQNTGELFF
17,TRBV2,.,TRBD2,TRBJ2-3,TGTGCCAGCAGGCCGGGGACTAGGCTTCTCCCCACAGATACGCAGTATTTT,CASRPGTRLLPTDTQYF
14,TRBV28,.,TRBD1,TRBJ2-5,TGTGCCAGCAGTTCGCGACAGGGACAAGAGACCCAGTACTTC,CASSSRQGQETQYF
19,TRBV5-6,.,TRBD1,TRBJ2-1,TGTGCCAGCAGCCCCGTTTCCCTCATGACAGGGGGCTTGAACAATGAGCAGTTCTTC,CASSPVSLMTGGLNNEQFF